The 26 T cell receptor beta chains in this list originate from one sample, sequenced in a study of cytomegalovirus exposure and HLA in healthy donors. The PCR was carried out with 60 Vbeta primers and 13 Jbeta primers. Assay used: immunoSEQ multiplex PCR; TCRdb lists only in-frame clones, some missing. The sample lists 120,000 to 150,000 clones, approximately 73% occurring once. The sample consisted of PBMCs. The source of these receptors is a woman aged 40 to 50 in good health and CMV-seronegative.

The chain carries TRBV6-5 and TRBJ2-7; 9 bases agree with TRBD1. Germline V gene sequence: CDR1 MNHEY, CDR2 SVGAGI. There are 16 residues in the CDR3. J was trimmed by 6 bases and V by 0 bases; bases with no gene match: 9. CDR3 sequence reads: CASSYSKTGGEGEQYV. The DNA for the CDR3 is TGTGCCAGCAGTTACTCGAAGACAGGGGGGGAGGGCGAGCAGTACGTC.

This chain links TRBV5-1 with TRBJ2-1; a possible D gene is TRBD1 (6 bases). This CDR3 contains 15 residues. V dropped 0 bases and J dropped 5 bases, with 12 bases sitting between them. Germline CDR1 is SGHRS and CDR2 is YFSETQ. The CDR3 sequence: CASSLGWDTDNEQFF. CDR3 in DNA: TGCGCCAGCAGCTTGGGATGGGACACCGACAATGAGCAGTTCTTC.

The chain uses TRBV5-1 and TRBJ1-1, with TRBD1 as a possible D gene (5 bases). V was shortened by 0 bases and J by 7 bases, with 22 bases between the two germline ends. The CDR3 has 17 residues. Germline CDR1 and CDR2: SGHRS and YFSETQ. CDR3 protein: CASSLGFKGRGENEAFF. CDR3 nucleotides: TGCGCCAGCAGCTTGGGATTTAAAGGTCGGGGGGAGAATGAAGCTTTCTTT.

This chain uses TRBV5-1 with TRBJ1-2, with unresolved D. Looked up from germline, CDR1 is SGHRS and CDR2 is YFSETQ. Trimming removed 0 bases at V and 3 bases at J, with 21 bases between. CDR3 size: 18 residues. This CDR3 reads CASSLGTGTHKGDYGYTF. For the CDR3, the DNA is TGCGCCAGCAGCTTGGGCACCGGTACTCACAAGGGAGACTATGGCTACACCTTC.

For the CDR3, the DNA is TGTGCCAGCAGTTGGACAGGTGCTTATAGCAATCAGCCCCAGCATTTT. This sequence encodes CASSWTGAYSNQPQHF. V usage is TRBV27 and J usage is TRBJ1-5; 7 bases align to TRBD1. The CDR3 is 16 residues long. CDR1 MNHEY and CDR2 SMNVEV come from the germline V gene (reference sequence). With 4 bases clipped from V and 0 bases from J, the junction kept 6 bases outside the gene matches.

The V and J genes are TRBV4-1 and TRBJ1-2; a weak D match, TRBD1 (5 bases). Looked up from germline, CDR1 is MGHRA and CDR2 is YSYEKL. The CDR3 extends over 15 amino acids. Trimming cost V 4 bases and J 4 bases, with 16 bases left between them. The CDR3 loop reads CASSPDIKPGYGYTF. CDR3 bases: TGCGCCAGCAGCCCGGACATTAAGCCAGGCTATGGCTACACCTTC.

This clone was counted between two and nine times. The chain is built from TRBV4-1 and TRBJ2-2; TRBD2 is a possible D gene (6 bases). Germline V gene sequence: CDR1 MGHRA, CDR2 YSYEKL. The CDR3 runs to 13 residues. V was pared by 1 base and J by 7 bases, with 7 bases between. The CDR3 nucleotides are TGCGCCAGCAGCCAAGTGGGAGGCGGGGAGCTGTTTTTT. Translation: CASSQVGGGELFF.

The V gene is TRBV7-9, the J gene TRBJ1-2, with no clear D. The CDR3 runs to 12 residues. Germline lookup yields CDR1 SEHNR and CDR2 FQNEAQ (reference sequence). Trimming left V 8 bases short and J 3 bases short, with 10 bases between. CDR3 DNA sequence: TGTGCCAGCTCGCGGGGAGACTATGGCTACACCTTC. This gives the protein CASSRGDYGYTF.

The V gene is TRBV5-1, the J gene TRBJ1-1, with 8 bases identical to TRBD1. This CDR3 spans 15 amino acids. Germline V gene data show CDR1 as SGHRS and CDR2 as YFSETQ. V gave up 4 bases and J gave up 1 base; unmatched junction bases: 6. The CDR3 is CASSVRDRRNTEAFF. In nucleotides, the CDR3 is TGCGCCAGCAGCGTTCGGGACAGGAGGAACACTGAAGCTTTCTTT.

The V call is TRBV9, the J call TRBJ2-3; 7 bases agree with TRBD2. Germline CDR1 SGDLS, CDR2 YYNGEE. V was pared by 4 bases and J by 2 bases, with 10 bases of the junction left unmatched. CDR3 length: 16 amino acids. The CDR3 region is CASSLTPGGTTDTQYF. The CDR3 DNA reads TGTGCCAGCAGCCTAACCCCGGGGGGAACCACAGATACGCAGTATTTT.

The J gene is TRBJ1-5, the V gene TRBV19, with a possible D match to TRBD1 (5 bases). This CDR3 spans 15 amino acids. With 7 bases removed from V and 0 bases from J, the gap between germline ends came to 13 bases. Per the germline V gene, CDR1 is LNHDA and CDR2 is SQIVND (reference sequence). The CDR3 DNA is TGTGCCAGTACCCTCCGACAGATTAGCAATCAGCCCCAGCATTTT. Translation: CASTLRQISNQPQHF. The full variable domain, its missing parts supplied by reference TRBV19 and TRBJ1-5, is DGGITQSPKYLFRKEGQNVTLSCEQNLNHDAMYWYRQDPGQGLRLIYYSQIVNDFQKGDIAEGYSVSREKKESFPLTVTSAQKNPTAFYLCASTLRQISNQPQHFGDGTRLSIL.

Remarks on this clone: The sample carries other DNA sequences with the same CDR3. The rearrangement uses TRBV7-2 and TRBJ1-1; D may be TRBD1 (6 bases). Trimming cost V 5 bases and J 3 bases, with 13 bases left between them. The length of the CDR3 is 14 residues. The germline V gene encodes CDR1 SGHTA and CDR2 FQGNSA. The CDR3 protein is CASSPDRIDTEAFF. The CDR3 nucleotides read TGTGCCAGCAGCCCCGACAGGATTGACACTGAAGCTTTCTTT.

This chain uses TRBV4-2 with TRBJ2-5; TRBD1 aligns across 7 bases. V lost 6 bases, J lost 4 bases, and 5 bases stayed unmatched. The CDR3 runs to 13 residues. CDR1 is LGHNA and CDR2 is YNFKEQ in the germline V gene. The CDR3 loop is CASRDDRAETQYF. Written as DNA, the CDR3 is TGTGCCAGCAGGGACGACAGGGCAGAGACCCAGTACTTC.

The V call is TRBV5-1, the J call TRBJ2-1, with TRBD2 matching 13 bases. After removal of 1 base from V and 4 bases from J, the junction contained 8 bases not matched to a gene. This CDR3 spans 18 amino acids. Germline-derived CDR1 and CDR2 are SGHRS and YFSETQ. CDR3 region: CASSLQPLLAGGYNEQFF. The CDR3 region has the DNA TGCGCCAGCAGCTTGCAGCCCCTACTAGCGGGGGGGTACAATGAGCAGTTCTTC.

The rearrangement uses TRBV5-4 and TRBJ1-1; no clear D gene. The CDR3 contains 13 residues. Germline assignment: CDR1 SGHNT and CDR2 YYREEE (reference sequence). V was cut by 3 bases and J by 7 bases, with 13 bases left in between. CDR3 in DNA: TGTGCCAGCAGCTCGGTTGGAGCTCTTGAAGCTTTCTTT. It codes for CASSSVGALEAFF.

The chain couples TRBV5-4 to TRBJ2-5; TRBD1 might be the D (6 bases). Per the germline V gene, CDR1 is SGHNT and CDR2 is YYREEE (reference sequence). The CDR3 has 14 amino acids. V was shortened by 4 bases and J by 2 bases, with 12 bases between the two germline ends. CDR3 amino acids: CASSPGQKQETQYF. The CDR3 nucleotides are TGTGCCAGCAGCCCTGGACAGAAACAAGAGACCCAGTACTTC.

This clone was detected once. The rearrangement uses TRBV4-1 and TRBJ1-1, with no clear D. The CDR3 is made up of 15 amino acids. The V and J ends lost 4 bases and 4 bases respectively, with 16 bases between them. Germline-derived CDR1 and CDR2 are MGHRA and YSYEKL. Here the CDR3 reads CASSPDSVVGTEAFF. CDR3 DNA sequence: TGCGCCAGCAGCCCAGACTCGGTAGTCGGCACTGAAGCTTTCTTT.

The V and J genes are TRBV6-4 and TRBJ2-7; 11 bases align to TRBD1. The germline V gene has CDR1 MRHNA and CDR2 SNTAGT. J gave up 2 bases and V 7 bases, and 13 bases lay outside the gene matches. CDR3 length: 17 residues. Written as DNA, the CDR3 is TGTGCCAGCATCCTTCCGGGGGACAGGGGGATCACCTACGAGCAGTACGTC. Translation gives CASILPGDRGITYEQYV.

The J gene is TRBJ2-7, the V gene TRBV13, with 13 positions matching TRBD2. Germline V gene data show CDR1 as PRHDT and CDR2 as FYEKMQ (reference sequence). Trimming took 4 bases from V and 4 from J; bases not matched to a gene: 4. The CDR3 totals 15 residues. This CDR3 reads CASSSLAGGLYEQYF. The DNA for the CDR3 is TGTGCCAGCAGCTCACTAGCGGGGGGGCTGTACGAGCAGTACTTC.

This clone was counted between two and nine times. The junction shows a germline mismatch at one end, possibly a read error. The rearrangement joins TRBV7-7 to TRBJ2-5; D perhaps matches TRBD1 (6 bases). CDR1 and CDR2 from the germline V gene are SSHAT and FNYEAQ (reference sequence). This CDR3 spans 12 amino acids. In DNA, the CDR3 is TGTGCTAGCAGCCCCAGGGGAGAGACCCAGTACTTC. Its protein is CASSPRGETQYF. Together with reference TRBV7-7 and TRBJ2-5, the CDR3 gives the full variable domain: GAGVSQSPRYKVTKRGQDVTLRCDPISSHATLYWYQQALGQGPEFLTYFNYEAQPDKSGLPSDRFSAERPEGSISTLTIQRTEQRDSAMYRCASSPRGETQYFGPGTRLLVL.

The gene calls are TRBV7-2 and TRBJ1-2; D gene ambiguous. This CDR3 has 15 residues. Trimming removed 3 bases at V and 4 bases at J, with 15 bases between. The germline V gene encodes CDR1 SGHTA and CDR2 FQGNSA. Here the CDR3 DNA reads TGTGCCAGCAGCTTCTCTGTAAACTCTCCCTATGGCTACACCTTC. This encodes CASSFSVNSPYGYTF.

This clone turned up a few times. This sequence joins TRBV5-1 and TRBJ1-4, with D possibly TRBD1 on 5 matching bases. The CDR3 is 14 residues long. Trimming pared 0 bases from V and 8 bases from J, leaving 11 bases between. The germline CDR1 and CDR2 sequences are SGHRS and YFSETQ. DNA for the CDR3: TGCGCCAGCAGCTTGGGGGGGGATCGGGAAAAACTGTTTTTT. Encoded protein: CASSLGGDREKLFF. Using reference TRBV5-1 and TRBJ1-4 for the parts outside the CDR3, the full variable domain is KAGVTQTPRYLIKTRGQQVTLSCSPISGHRSVSWYQQTPGQGLQFLFEYFSETQRNKGNFPGRFSGRQFSNSRSEMNVSTLELGDSALYLCASSLGGDREKLFFGSGTQLSVL.

This clone was seen a handful of times. The CDR3 spells CASRAHRTDTDTQYF. CDR3 coding DNA: TGTGCCAGCAGAGCCCACCGGACAGACACAGATACGCAGTATTTT. The rearrangement links TRBV6-6 to TRBJ2-3; TRBD1 is a possible D gene (6 bases). Germline-derived CDR1 and CDR2 are MNHNY and SVGAGI (reference sequence). Trimming stripped 6 bases from V and 2 bases from J, with 15 bases between. The CDR3 runs to 15 residues.

The V and J genes are TRBV27 and TRBJ2-1, with D possibly matching TRBD2 (5 bases). This CDR3 comprises 12 residues. The V and J ends lost 5 bases and 9 bases respectively, with 11 bases between them. Germline values: CDR1 MNHEY, CDR2 SMNVEV (reference sequence). CDR3 in amino acids: CASSHARGEQFF. The DNA for the CDR3 is TGTGCCAGCAGTCACGCACGGGGTGAGCAGTTCTTC.

The chain joins TRBV7-8 to TRBJ1-1, with D possibly matching TRBD1 (5 bases). Germline V gene data show CDR1 as SGHVS and CDR2 as FQNEAQ. The CDR3 has 15 residues. Trimming cost V 5 bases and J 0 bases, with 13 bases left between them. CDR3 nucleotides: TGTGCCAGCAGCCCCCCGCAGGGCCTGAACACTGAAGCTTTCTTT. It translates to CASSPPQGLNTEAFF.

The chain employs TRBV19 and TRBJ2-3, with 9 bases matching TRBD2. Germline lookup yields CDR1 LNHDA and CDR2 SQIVND (reference sequence). V shed 2 bases, J shed 3 bases, and the junction held 0 bases outside the gene matches. CDR3 length equals 14 residues. CDR3 sequence reads: CASSISGGTDTQYF. Written as DNA, the CDR3 is TGTGCCAGTAGTATAAGCGGGGGGACAGATACGCAGTATTTT.